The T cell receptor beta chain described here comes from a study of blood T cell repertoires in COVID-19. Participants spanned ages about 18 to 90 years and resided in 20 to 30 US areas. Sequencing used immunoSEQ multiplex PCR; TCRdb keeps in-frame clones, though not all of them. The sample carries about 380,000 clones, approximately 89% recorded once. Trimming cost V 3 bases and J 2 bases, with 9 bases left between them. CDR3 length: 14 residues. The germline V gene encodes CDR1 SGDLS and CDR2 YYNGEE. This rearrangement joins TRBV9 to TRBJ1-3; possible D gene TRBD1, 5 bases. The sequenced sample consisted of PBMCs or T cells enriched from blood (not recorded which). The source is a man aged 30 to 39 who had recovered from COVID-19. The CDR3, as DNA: TGTGCCAGCAGCGCACAGGTTACTGGAAACACCATATATTTT. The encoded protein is CASSAQVTGNTIYF.